This entry features one T cell receptor (beta chain) sequence. These data are taken from a study of blood T cell repertoires in COVID-19. Study summary: Sites across the United States, Italy and Spain contributed samples from acute and convalescent COVID-19. The cDNA or gDNA used as material had been derived from T cells, B-cell-depleted T cells, or PBMCs.

Some clones are missing from TCRdb's copy, which holds only in-frame ones; the method was immunoSEQ multiplex PCR. The table shows about 170,000 clones, with 79% occurring only once. Trimming cost V 0 bases and J 12 bases; bases outside gene matches: 9. Germline assignment: CDR1 SGDLS and CDR2 YYNGEE. The CDR3 sequence is 15 residues long. Membership in each cohort depended on participant-reported clinical history. Sequenced material: PBMCs or T cells enriched from blood (not recorded which). J is TRBJ1-6 and V is TRBV9, with TRBD1 matching 7 bases. The clonotype was recovered from a woman between 65 and 79 years old in a cohort exposed to, infected with or recovered from COVID-19 (not recorded which). The CDR3 DNA reads TGTGCCAGCAGCGTAGCAAGAGCAGGGGGAGGACCCCTCCACTTT. Its protein is CASSVARAGGGPLHF.